This T cell receptor (beta chain) was obtained from a study of blood T cells in healthy people across ages (dated by TCRdb to about 2015). For the study in its entirety: In model experiments, template switching captured roughly one uniquely barcoded TCR beta cDNA molecule for every two T cells. For two donors (one aged 18 to 29 and one aged 80 or older), the study analyzed two additional independent replicas of 1 million unique cDNA reads from the same blood draw. Donors were grouped into four age groups: young (average roughly 15 years), middle-aged (less than 40), aged (62) and long-lived (about 89). The study measured age-related changes in TCR beta repertoire diversity using deep sequencing normalized with unique cDNA molecular identifiers. To avoid experimental bias, donors of different ages were spread randomly across the sequencing lanes. General conclusions and limits of the study: Compared with the aged group, the long-lived group had more naive CD4+ T cells, fewer expanded clones and increased TCR diversity, suggesting age selection. Bulk unsorted PBMC profiling prevented conclusive comparison of naive and antigen-experienced compartments. Because the CMV infection status of the donors was unknown, age-related changes in expanded clonotypes may potentially have been confounded. As age increased, observed TCR beta diversity per million T cells dropped in a roughly linear way, and a significant reduction was already evident by age 40. The percentage of naive T cells measured by flow cytometry correlated strongly with observed TCR beta diversity. Total diversity estimates from one million sequenced T cells were considered lower bounds and underestimates.

The roughly 39 donors, aged about 6 to 95 years, were systemically healthy Caucasian individuals from Russia. Around 10 milliliters of peripheral blood were drawn from each donor into EDTA-treated Vacutainer tubes. PBMCs were isolated by Ficoll-Paque density-gradient centrifugation, with at least 6 million obtained per sample. Trizol reagent was used to extract total RNA from PBMCs, with at least 5 micrograms per sample. Naive CD45RAhigh/CD27high T cell percentages were measured by flow cytometry on a PBMC aliquot from every donor. This clonotype was seen a single time. Its antigen has not been determined. The junction differs from germline at one of its ends, possibly a read error. Taken from cysteine to phenylalanine, the CDR3 has 14 residues. Only the CDR3 region is kept as DNA, spanning 42 bases read in frame from base 1. The germline V gene supplies CDR1 MNHEY and CDR2 SVGAGI. Receptor amplification or capture employed 5' RACE. Sequencing instrument: Illumina HiSeq 2500. A second about 6 to 11 cycle PCR used a sample-barcoded 5' primer and a J-beta primer mix. A unique molecular identifier was introduced onto each TCR beta cDNA molecule by a template-switch 5' adaptor carrying 12 random nucleotides. At least 2.5 million CDR3-containing paired-end reads were obtained from each sample. First-strand cDNA synthesis was performed from all RNA using the Mint cDNA synthesis kit, with priming by a TRBC-specific oligonucleotide. Following uracil-DNA glycosylase treatment, all cDNA underwent a first 18-cycle PCR with the universal primers M1SS and BC2_uni_R. In the paper's pipeline: Normalization of each sample was performed by random selection of 1 million high-quality reads, each carrying a distinct molecular identifier. Instead of being binned into consensus sequences, reads with shared molecular identifiers were discarded. MiTCR, run with a Q25 quality threshold and the strictest error-elimination algorithm, handled CDR3 identification, clonotype clustering and error correction. Lower-bound total TCR beta diversity was estimated with a nonparametric unseen species model using Euler transformation. TCRdb reworked the public reads: Q25 trimming with fastp, MiXCR clone assembly, productive beta chains retained. When rows share a CDR3 protein, they turn into one entry using the most common DNA and genes. For this entry, the V and J calls and clone size follow TCRdb and not the study's own pipeline. The sample table holds around 1.7 million distinct CDR3 sequences, of which 28% were seen once. The ten top clones hold roughly 8.2% of the sample.

The clonotype was recovered from a woman in her twenties or thirties in good health. The specimen sequenced was blood. The chain employs TRBV6-5 and TRBJ2-1; the D gene is perhaps TRBD1, on 7 matching bases. Here the CDR3 is given as CASSSRRGLNEQLF. The bases read TGTGCCAGCAGTAGCCGGAGGGGGCTAAACGAGCAGTTATTC.